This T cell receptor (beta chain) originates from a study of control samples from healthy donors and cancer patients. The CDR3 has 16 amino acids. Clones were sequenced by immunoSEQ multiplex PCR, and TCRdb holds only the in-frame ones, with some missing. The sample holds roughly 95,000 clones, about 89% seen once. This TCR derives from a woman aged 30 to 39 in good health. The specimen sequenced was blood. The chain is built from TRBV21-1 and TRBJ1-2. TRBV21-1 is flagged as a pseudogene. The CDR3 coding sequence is TGTGCCAGCAGCAAACTGAGAGGGTTTTGGTACTATGGCTACACCTTC. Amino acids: CASSKLRGFWYYGYTF.